Detailed here is one T cell receptor (beta chain). This sample was taken from a study of cytomegalovirus exposure and HLA in healthy donors. Germline CDR1 is SGHRS and CDR2 is YFSETQ. The CDR3 is made up of 15 amino acids. Germline trimming cut 4 bases from V and 8 bases from J; bases unmatched to any gene: 13. Both 60 Vbeta primers and 13 Jbeta primers went into the PCR. Assay used: immunoSEQ multiplex PCR; TCRdb lists only in-frame clones, some missing. Found here are over 250,000 clones, under 80% of them singletons; the top ten hold 2% to 2.5%. The chain employs TRBV5-1 and TRBJ1-2; 8 bases map to TRBD1. The sample consisted of PBMCs. The TCR comes from a female donor in good health and CMV-seronegative. DNA of the CDR3: TGCGCCAGCAGCCCGGGACAGGCCCCCAAGGGGGGCTACACCTTC. It codes for CASSPGQAPKGGYTF.